The clone carrying this T cell receptor beta chain was recorded many times. Its target is not known. The data were obtained in a study of CD8 T cells in ankylosing spondylitis. Study results and limitations: Made up of eight highly homologous variants, a TCR beta motif appeared characteristic of ankylosing spondylitis blood.

One entry per CDR3 protein, called by TCRdb with MiXCR from the 5' RACE reads. The repertoire has 750,000 to 850,000 distinct CDR3 sequences, roughly 12% of them found once; the top ten carry approximately 0.5%. Trimming took off 4 bases at V and 0 bases at J, with 22 bases between the two ends. The CDR3 sequence is 17 residues long. In germline, CDR1 is SQVTM, CDR2 ANQGSEA. This sequence joins TRBV29-1 and TRBJ2-7; D might be TRBD1 (6 bases). Sequencing input: blood, either unsorted or a sorted T cell fraction (not recorded which). The sequence was collected from a male donor with ankylosing spondylitis. This chain's CDR3 is CSVASPGVVPSSYEQYF. The CDR3 DNA reads as TGCAGCGTTGCATCCCCAGGGGTCGTCCCAAGCTCCTACGAGCAGTACTTC.